This T cell receptor (beta chain) was sequenced during a study of OX40 agonist ivuxolimab in advanced cancers. Study-level information: Participants, about 83% male, averaged roughly 60 years of age, ranging from roughly 23 to 80.

With baseline, cycle 4 day 1, and cycle 7 day 1 as timepoints, blood was sampled. Overall study findings and caveats: Fewer expanded clones were found on average in CD4+ than in CD8+ T cells. Among the lowest peripheral clonal expansion occurred in 0.1-3.0 mg/kg partial responders.

Concerning this clone: Its antigen is still unknown.

Sequenced by immunoSEQ multiplex PCR; TCRdb stores in-frame clones only, minus some. The sample includes around 60,000 clones, around 90% seen only once; the top ten take approximately 11%. This TCR derives from an adult with an advanced solid tumor such as melanoma, head and neck, liver or kidney cancer. Material: CD4+ or CD8+ T cells sorted from blood, obtained in a trial of the OX40 agonist ivuxolimab.

CDR3 sequence: CASSPLAQLENTEAFF. CDR3 DNA: TGTGCCAGCAGTCCCCTGGCCCAGCTCGAGAACACTGAAGCTTTCTTT. The chain combines TRBV28 with TRBJ1-1; D is unclear. The length of the CDR3 is 16 residues. Deletions cut 5 bases from V and 1 base from J, with 17 bases between. CDR1 MDHEN and CDR2 SYDVKM come from the germline V gene.